The present T cell receptor (beta chain) was sequenced within a study of CD8+CD57+ T cells in acquired aplastic anemia. Study at large: Across the sorted CD4+ and CD8+ cells, DNA amounts averaged approximately 3.1 ug. CD4+ cell libraries from healthy donors averaged about 10.8 million reads. Study-wide points: Twenty-nine shared CD8+ CDR3s appeared highly expressed within patients' immunodominant clones.

The CDR3 has 14 amino acids. Germline CDR1 is ENHRY and CDR2 is SYGVKD. The use of genomic DNA as template underpinned the TCR beta VDJ and CDR3 profiling. TCRdb reprocessed the reads via MiXCR and lists one record per CDR3 protein. The repertoire holds 35,000 to 45,000 distinct CDR3 sequences, with 65% to 70% as singletons. Comments on this clonotype: No antigen is known for it. One junction end does not reproduce the germline sequence, and a read error may be involved.

The sequencing input was sorted CD4+, CD8+, or CD8+CD57+ T cells (not recorded which) from PBMCs. The TCR comes from a human donor in good health, serving as a control. The rearrangement uses TRBV10-3 and TRBJ2-3; D could derive from TRBD1 or TRBD2 (5 bases each). In DNA form, the CDR3 reads TGTGCCGTCAGGCCGGGGCTCGGGTCAGATGCGCAGTATTTT. This encodes CAVRPGLGSDAQYF.